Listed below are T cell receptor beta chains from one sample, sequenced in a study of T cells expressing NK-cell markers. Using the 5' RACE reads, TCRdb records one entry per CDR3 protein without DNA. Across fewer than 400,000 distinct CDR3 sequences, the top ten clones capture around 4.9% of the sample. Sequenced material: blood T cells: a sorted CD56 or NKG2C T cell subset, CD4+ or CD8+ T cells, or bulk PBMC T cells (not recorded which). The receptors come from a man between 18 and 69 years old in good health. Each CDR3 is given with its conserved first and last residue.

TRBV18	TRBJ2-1	CASSSGFKYNEQFF
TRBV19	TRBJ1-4	CASSIREGNEKLFF
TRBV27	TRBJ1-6	CASSLGRYNSPLHF
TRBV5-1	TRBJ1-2	CASSGGRDYGYTF
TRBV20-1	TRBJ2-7	CSAREGQGPRRRQYF
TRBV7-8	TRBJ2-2	CASSPWDRRTGELFF
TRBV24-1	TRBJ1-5	CATSDSAQRHF
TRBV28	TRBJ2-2	CASSLYREAGELFF
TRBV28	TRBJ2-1	CASSLAVGGSNEQFF
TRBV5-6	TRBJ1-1	CASSLWDRGNTEAFF
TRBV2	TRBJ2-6	CASSRQGGGNVLTF
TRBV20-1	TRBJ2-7	CSATGGRSEQYF
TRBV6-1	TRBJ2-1	CASRSTVNEQFF
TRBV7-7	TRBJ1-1	CASSARLATEAFF
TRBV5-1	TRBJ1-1	CASSLGDRESRTEAFF
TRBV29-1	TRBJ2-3	CSVEPRGVGDTQYF
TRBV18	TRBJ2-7	CASSGDGGYEQYF
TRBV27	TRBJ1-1	CASRDPWGEAFF
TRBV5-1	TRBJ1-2	CASSSVHSGGYTF
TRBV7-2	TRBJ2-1	CASSLAASYNEQFF
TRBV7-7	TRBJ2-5	CASSLRSQLGTQYF
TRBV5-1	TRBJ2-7	CASSETGGGYEQYF
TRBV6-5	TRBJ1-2	CASSYSGPSREGYTF
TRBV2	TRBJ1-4	CASRQQGTTNEKLFF
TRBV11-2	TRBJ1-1	CASSLGQMNTEAFF
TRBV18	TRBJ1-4	CASSRTTTNEKLFF